Below, 3 T cell receptor beta chains from the same sample are listed, as sequenced in a study of metastatic and nonmetastatic thyroid tumors. TCRdb recomputed clones from the PCR reads via MiXCR. The data contain approximately 44,000 clones, roughly a quarter of them seen just once; the ten biggest clones take up 13% to 15%. Until they underwent thyroid surgery, no patient had received any treatment. The sequencing input was tumor tissue. The receptors originated from a female donor with papillary thyroid cancer or a benign thyroid nodule (not recorded which). Some clones in this sample may be carry-over from other donors' samples.

Regarding this clone: This could be a read error, since a much larger clone is one nucleotide away. The CDR3 region has the DNA TGCAGTGCTAGAGCTGAAGGGGTTCAAGAGACCCAGTACTTC. Translation gives CSARAEGVQETQYF. J is TRBJ2-5 and V is TRBV20-1; D may be TRBD1 (5 bases). This CDR3 comprises 14 residues. Germline values: CDR1 DFQATT, CDR2 SNEGSKA (reference sequence). V shed 1 base and J shed 2 bases, with 11 bases lying between them.

Many counts were recorded for this clone. V is TRBV7-9 and J is TRBJ2-1; 7 bases match TRBD2. The V segment lost 4 bases and the J segment 9 bases; nucleotides outside the gene matches: 12. Germline V CDR1 and CDR2: SEHNR, FQNEAQ (reference sequence). The CDR3 contains 15 residues. CDR3 residues: CASSSHFRLAGEQFF. The CDR3 region has the DNA TGTGCCAGCAGCTCCCATTTTAGACTAGCCGGTGAGCAGTTCTTC.

As to this clone: One end of the junction does not line up with germline, which may come from a read error. V usage is TRBV2 and J usage is TRBJ1-6; D is ambiguous. Looked up from germline, CDR1 is SNHLY and CDR2 is FYNNEI. This CDR3 spans 11 amino acids. In DNA, the CDR3 is TGTGCAAGCAGAGGTGTTTCACCCATCCACTTT. This sequence encodes CASRGVSPIHF.